This entry describes one T cell receptor (beta chain). No antigen is known for it. Just one base apart from a much larger clone, this may be a read error. Purified naive CD4+ T cells were depleted of CD25+ Tregs. From germline, CDR1 is SEHNR and CDR2 FQNEAQ (reference sequence). This CDR3 region has 14 residues. General study points: Tumor Treg TCRs overlapped most with tumor naive CD4+ cells. The TCR gene usage of tumor memory CD4+ T cells clustered together with blood and lymph node memory CD4+ cells and with lymph node naive CD4+ cells.

After constant-region reverse-primer amplification, full-length variable regions underwent semi-nested PCR with Nested Universal Primer A. Using its own MiXCR run on the 5' RACE reads, TCRdb lists one record per CDR3 protein. The table includes about 54,000 distinct CDR3 sequences, roughly 17% detected once. The chain employs TRBV7-9 and TRBJ1-2, with 7 bases that match TRBD1. The source of this sequence is a female donor with breast cancer. The sequenced sample was naive CD4+ T cells sorted from blood. Subset reported: naive CD4+ T cells, CD4+CD45RA+CD25-. The CDR3 DNA is TGTGCCAGCAGCCCTCAGGGACAGCTCCGTGGCCACACCTTC. Its protein is CASSPQGQLRGHTF.